Below, 18 T cell receptor beta chains from the same sample are listed, as sequenced in a study of vaccination effects on CD4 cells after COVID-19. Their target antigens are unknown. Clones were read by immunoSEQ multiplex PCR, and TCRdb kept only the in-frame ones, dropping some. Here the sample spans about 41,000 clones, about two thirds being singletons. In the ViraFEST assay, antigen-specific CD4+ clonotypes were identified by expansion after peptide-pool stimulation. The culture ran for 10 days before CD4+ T cells were isolated. Nucleocapsid antibody tests were negative, and the vaccine recipients had no prior SARS-CoV-2 infection. The sample was CD4+ T cells from PBMCs cultured with HCoV-OC43 spike peptides, taken before COVID-19 vaccination. Subset specified: HCoV-OC43 spike overlapping peptide pool stimulation. Source of these receptors: a human donor who received a COVID-19 vaccine.

This sequence joins TRBV3-1 (or the pseudogene TRBV3-2) and TRBJ2-7, with 13 bases aligning to TRBD2. The CDR3 is made up of 18 amino acids. Losses at the gene ends were 4 bases for V and 2 bases for J; bases not matched to a gene: 11. CDR1 and CDR2 from the germline V gene are LGHDT and YNNKEL (reference sequence). The CDR3 DNA sequence: TGTGCCAGCAGCCCCCGGACTAGCGGGAGCCCGTCAACCTACGAGCAGTACTTC. Amino acids: CASSPRTSGSPSTYEQYF.

The V gene is TRBV9, the J gene TRBJ1-1; D possibly corresponds to TRBD1 (6 bases). This CDR3 is built from 15 residues. Germline CDR1 SGDLS, CDR2 YYNGEE. Trimming removed 3 bases from V and 0 bases from J, with 12 bases in between. DNA of the CDR3: TGTGCCAGCAGCGATCGAGGGGGTTTGAACACTGAAGCTTTCTTT. This translates into CASSDRGGLNTEAFF.

This chain joins TRBV10-3 and TRBJ1-6; unclear D gene. The length of the CDR3 is 15 residues. V was pared by 3 bases and J by 5 bases, with 11 bases between. Germline-derived CDR1 and CDR2 are ENHRY and SYGVKD. Here the CDR3 DNA reads TGTGCCATCAGTGAAGGGATGGTGGATAATTCACCCCTCCACTTT. The encoded protein is CAISEGMVDNSPLHF.

This clone was recorded a few times. The J gene is TRBJ2-3, the V gene TRBV11-2; D not resolved. CDR1 is SGHAT, CDR2 FQNNGV, per germline. V lost 8 bases and J lost 0, with 9 bases in between. The length of the CDR3 is 13 residues. The chain's CDR3 is CASRATSTDTQYF. CDR3 in DNA: TGTGCCAGCCGGGCGACTAGCACAGATACGCAGTATTTT.

CDR3 sequence: CASSAGRANVLTF. In DNA form, the CDR3 reads TGTGCCAGCTCGGCGGGGAGGGCCAACGTCCTGACTTTC. This chain joins TRBV18 and TRBJ2-6, with D perhaps matching TRBD2 (6 bases). This CDR3 contains 13 residues. Germline V gives CDR1 KGHSH, CDR2 LQKENI. Trimming removed 6 bases at V and 5 bases at J, with 8 bases between.

The chain is built from TRBV10-3 and TRBJ2-1, with TRBD2 identical over 10 bases. The V gene's germline CDR1 is ENHRY and CDR2 SYGVKD. The ends lost 0 bases at V and 8 bases at J; junction bases unmatched: 4. CDR3 length: 15 amino acids. DNA of the CDR3: TGTGCCATCAGTGAGTCGGATAGCGGGAGGTATGAGCAGTTCTTC. Translation gives CAISESDSGRYEQFF.

This clone appeared a few times. The V and J genes are TRBV6-2 or TRBV6-3 and TRBJ1-3; D is unresolved. CDR1 and CDR2 (germline): MNHEY, SVGEGT. The CDR3 has 12 amino acids. V lost 4 bases and J lost 4, with 5 bases in between. The CDR3 reads CASSSTGNTIYF. For the CDR3, the DNA is TGTGCCAGCAGTTCGACAGGAAACACCATATATTTT.

This chain uses TRBV4-1 with TRBJ2-2; 9 bases fit TRBD1. Germline assignment: CDR1 MGHRA and CDR2 YSYEKL. J was trimmed by 1 base and V by 5 bases; bases with no gene match: 8. The CDR3 runs 17 residues. This chain's CDR3 is CASSEIPGQGNTGELFF. DNA of the CDR3: TGCGCCAGCAGCGAAATCCCGGGACAGGGGAACACCGGGGAGCTGTTTTTT.

This chain joins TRBV28 and TRBJ1-5; D is uncertain. CDR3 length equals 12 residues. Germline CDR1 reads MDHEN; CDR2 reads SYDVKM. V gave up 6 bases and J gave up 0 bases, with 3 bases separating them. CDR3 residues: CASRVSNQPQHF. DNA for the CDR3: TGTGCCAGCAGAGTTAGCAATCAGCCCCAGCATTTT.

This rearrangement joins TRBV3-1 (or the pseudogene TRBV3-2) to TRBJ2-1, with TRBD1 matching 9 bases. Trimming cost V 6 bases and J 9 bases; bases outside gene matches: 12. The CDR3 length is 15 residues. The V gene's germline CDR1 is LGHDT and CDR2 YNNKEL (reference sequence). For the CDR3, the DNA is TGTGCCAGCAGACCCGGGACAGGGCAGTTCAGTGAGCAGTTCTTC. It translates to CASRPGTGQFSEQFF.

This chain connects TRBV6-5 to TRBJ2-3; D perhaps matches TRBD1 (5 bases). The CDR3 runs 14 residues. V was shortened by 0 bases and J by 4 bases, with 8 bases between the two germline ends. Germline CDR1 is MNHEY and CDR2 is SVGAGI. The CDR3 spells CASSYSSTADTQYF. Written as DNA, the CDR3 is TGTGCCAGCAGTTACTCTTCGACAGCAGATACGCAGTATTTT.

The V gene is TRBV9, the J gene TRBJ2-1, with 9 nucleotides matching TRBD2. Germline V gene data show CDR1 as SGDLS and CDR2 as YYNGEE. Trimming at V came to 3 bases and at J to 8 bases, leaving 6 bases not matched to a gene. This CDR3 is built from 14 residues. In nucleotides, the CDR3 is TGTGCCAGCAGCGCTAGCGGGATATCGGATGAGCAGTTCTTC. Translating gives CASSASGISDEQFF. The complete variable domain, with remaining parts taken from reference TRBV9 and TRBJ2-1, reads DSGVTQTPKHLITATGQRVTLRCSPRSGDLSVYWYQQSLDQGLQFLIQYYNGEERAKGNILERFSAQQFPDLHSELNLSSLELGDSALYFCASSASGISDEQFFGPGTRLTVL.

V is TRBV5-6 and J is TRBJ2-5; possible D gene TRBD1, 6 bases. CDR1 and CDR2 from the germline V gene are SGHDT and YYEEEE. The CDR3 loop spans 14 amino acids. V lost 1 base and J 2 bases, leaving 9 bases between the germline ends. CDR3 sequence: CASSLRQGQETQYF. CDR3 in DNA: TGTGCCAGCAGCTTGAGGCAGGGGCAAGAGACCCAGTACTTC.

The chain links TRBV18 to TRBJ2-7; TRBD1 matches at 8 bases. The germline gives CDR1 KGHSH, CDR2 LQKENI. This CDR3 spans 15 amino acids. V shed 4 bases and J 6 bases; nucleotides not matched to a gene: 11. CDR3 bases: TGTGCCAGCTCACAGTATCAGGACAGGGCTGGCGAGCAGTACTTC. Its translation is CASSQYQDRAGEQYF.

The chain carries TRBV19 and TRBJ1-1, with D unclear. The V end was cut by 2 bases, the J end by 7 bases, with 14 bases between. From germline, CDR1 is LNHDA and CDR2 SQIVND (reference sequence). This CDR3 contains 14 residues. The CDR3 region is CASSILEFRHEAFF. CDR3 bases: TGTGCCAGTAGTATACTCGAGTTCCGTCATGAAGCTTTCTTT. Full variable domain (outside the CDR3, taken from reference TRBV19 and TRBJ1-1): DGGITQSPKYLFRKEGQNVTLSCEQNLNHDAMYWYRQDPGQGLRLIYYSQIVNDFQKGDIAEGYSVSREKKESFPLTVTSAQKNPTAFYLCASSILEFRHEAFFGQGTRLTVV.

V is TRBV5-6 and J is TRBJ1-1, with D maybe TRBD1 (6 bases). This CDR3 is 15 amino acids long. Germline values: CDR1 SGHDT, CDR2 YYEEEE. V dropped 0 bases and J dropped 0 bases, with 9 bases sitting between them. The chain's CDR3 is CASSLAGVVNTEAFF. The CDR3 coding sequence is TGTGCCAGCAGCTTGGCAGGGGTCGTGAACACTGAAGCTTTCTTT.

The gene calls are TRBV19 and TRBJ1-1; D possibly corresponds to TRBD1 (5 bases). The CDR3 extends over 14 amino acids. The V end lost 0 bases, the J end lost 8 bases, and 13 bases lay between the germline ends. Germline CDR1 LNHDA, CDR2 SQIVND (reference sequence). The CDR3 here is CASSIDGRVAEAFF. The CDR3 region has the DNA TGTGCCAGTAGTATAGATGGCAGGGTCGCCGAAGCTTTCTTT.

The rearrangement links TRBV6-6 to TRBJ2-7; 9 bases align to TRBD2. The CDR3 is made up of 16 amino acids. CDR1 and CDR2 from the germline V gene are MNHNY and SVGAGI (reference sequence). J gave up 4 bases and V 5 bases, and 12 bases lay outside the gene matches. In DNA form, the CDR3 reads TGTGCCAGCAGTCCCTCCGGCGGGGGGGATTCTTACGAGCAGTACTTC. This encodes CASSPSGGGDSYEQYF.